The clone carrying this TCR beta chain was seen just once. CD8+ and CD4+ T cells from blood underwent TCR beta sequencing. Controls comprised healthy donors matched for age and sex. CD8+ and CD4+ T cells were negatively isolated; TEMRA cells were FACS-enriched. The authors reverse transcribed roughly 0.5 to 1 ug RNA with random hexamers. The amplification used immunoSEQ multiplex PCR on TCR beta CDR3; it spanned 54 Vbeta and 13 Jbeta. MiXCR was run by TCRdb on the immunoSEQ multiplex PCR reads, yielding one entry per CDR3 protein. The data contain around 200,000 distinct CDR3 sequences, 85% to 95% of them singletons. The CDR3 is made up of 15 amino acids. Germline V gene data show CDR1 as MNHNS and CDR2 as SASEGT. Unmatched junction bases numbered 6, after V lost 3 bases and J lost 4 bases. The data belong to a study of CD8 T cells in Susac syndrome.

The sequencing sample was made of CD4+ T cells from PBMCs. The clonotype comes from a human donor in good health. V gene TRBV6-1 combines with J gene TRBJ1-5; TRBD1 matches at 7 bases. Written as DNA, the CDR3 is TGTGCCAGCAGTGACCCGGACAGGCGTAATCAGCCCCAGCATTTT. Protein: CASSDPDRRNQPQHF.